The 16 T cell receptor beta chains in this list originate from one sample, sequenced in a study of CD8 T cells in ankylosing spondylitis. Whole-study findings and limits: Characteristic of ankylosing spondylitis blood, it appeared, was a TCR beta motif comprising about 8 highly homologous variants.

For these TCRs, the target antigens are not known. TCRdb fed the 5' RACE reads into MiXCR, producing one record per CDR3 protein. The data show over 450,000 distinct CDR3 sequences, with 9.5% to 15% seen just once and about 6.5% held by the top ten. The sequencing input was blood, either unsorted or a sorted T cell fraction (not recorded which). These receptor sequences come from a male donor with ankylosing spondylitis.

The chain carries TRBV3-1 and TRBJ2-1; TRBD2 matches 11 bases. The V gene end was trimmed by 7 bases and the J gene end by 6 bases; junction bases not matched to a gene: 2. The germline V gene encodes CDR1 LGHDT and CDR2 YNNKEL (reference sequence). The length of the CDR3 is 13 residues. The chain's CDR3 is CASKLAGVNEQFF. CDR3 coding DNA: TGTGCCAGCAAACTAGCGGGAGTCAATGAGCAGTTCTTC.

This clonotype was observed a handful of times. This chain links TRBV4-2 with TRBJ2-1; D not resolved. The CDR3 has 16 amino acids. Germline CDR1 reads LGHNA; CDR2 reads YNFKEQ. V was cut by 0 bases and J by 0 bases, with 9 bases left in between. CDR3 sequence (DNA): TGTGCCAGCAGCCAAGATTCGGGCGTCTCCTACAATGAGCAGTTCTTC. Amino acids: CASSQDSGVSYNEQFF.

This clonotype was seen a handful of times. The V call is TRBV5-1, the J call TRBJ1-5; unclear D gene. V lost 0 bases and J 0 bases, leaving 7 bases between the germline ends. The CDR3 sequence is 15 residues long. Germline V gene lookup returns CDR1 SGHRS and CDR2 YFSETQ. The CDR3 sequence is CASSLGTLSNQPQHF. CDR3 DNA sequence: TGCGCCAGCAGCTTGGGCACCCTTAGCAATCAGCCCCAGCATTTT.

In its sample, this clonotype was seen a few times. The V gene is TRBV11-2, the J gene TRBJ1-6; 9 nucleotides agree with TRBD1. Germline CDR1 is SGHAT and CDR2 is FQNNGV. This CDR3 comprises 15 residues. V was pared by 0 bases and J by 9 bases, with 3 bases of the junction left unmatched. Here the CDR3 reads CASSLDGTGSSPLHF. The CDR3 DNA reads as TGTGCCAGCAGCTTAGACGGGACAGGGAGTTCACCCCTCCACTTT.

The V call is TRBV27, the J call TRBJ1-2; 7 nucleotides agree with TRBD1. Per the germline V gene, CDR1 is MNHEY and CDR2 is SMNVEV (reference sequence). Unmatched junction bases numbered 1, after V lost 1 base and J lost 2 bases. There are 14 residues in the CDR3. This CDR3 reads CASSLLGQNYGYTF. The CDR3 DNA sequence: TGTGCCAGCAGTTTATTGGGACAGAACTATGGCTACACCTTC.

The chain combines TRBV25-1 with TRBJ1-1; the match to TRBD1 covers 10 bases. Germline V CDR1 and CDR2: MGHDK, SYGVNS. The length of the CDR3 is 16 residues. V was clipped by 1 base and J by 4 bases; unmatched bases: 6. The CDR3, as DNA: TGTGCCAGCAGTGAATCCCTGGGACAGGGGTCCACTGAAGCTTTCTTT. This codes for CASSESLGQGSTEAFF.

This clonotype came up many times. V is TRBV5-1 and J is TRBJ2-1, with 14 nucleotides matching TRBD2. The CDR3 runs 15 residues. With V trimmed by 4 bases and J by 12 bases, 9 bases remained unmatched. Looked up from germline, CDR1 is SGHRS and CDR2 is YFSETQ. The CDR3 sequence is CASSLGLAGVEGQFF. CDR3 bases: TGCGCCAGCAGCCTGGGACTAGCGGGAGTAGAGGGGCAGTTCTTC.

The chain employs TRBV27 and TRBJ2-2, with 9 nucleotides matching TRBD2. Unmatched junction bases numbered 5, after V lost 3 bases and J lost 6 bases. Per germline, CDR1 MNHEY and CDR2 SMNVEV (reference sequence). CDR3 length: 15 amino acids. The CDR3 bases are TGTGCCAGCAGTTTGGTGGTAGCGGGGGCCGGGGAGCTGTTTTTT. Protein: CASSLVVAGAGELFF.

The gene calls are TRBV3-1 and TRBJ1-1, with 10 nucleotides matching TRBD1. Germline-derived CDR1 and CDR2 are LGHDT and YNNKEL (reference sequence). With V trimmed by 3 bases and J by 1 base, 8 bases remained unmatched. The CDR3 has 17 residues. CDR3: CASSHHGQGGPNTEAFF. In DNA, the CDR3 is TGTGCCAGCAGCCACCACGGACAGGGGGGACCGAACACTGAAGCTTTCTTT.

A few counts support this clonotype. This chain joins TRBV15 and TRBJ2-1; 10 bases align to TRBD2. Germline V gene lookup returns CDR1 LNHNV and CDR2 YYDKDF (reference sequence). Unmatched junction bases numbered 11, after V lost 8 bases and J lost 4 bases. The CDR3 is 16 amino acids. This CDR3 is CATGPGLAGVYNEQFF. The CDR3 coding sequence is TGTGCCACCGGGCCGGGGCTAGCGGGAGTTTACAATGAGCAGTTCTTC.

The chain carries TRBV3-1 and TRBJ1-2, with a possible D match to TRBD1 (6 bases). Germline CDR1 LGHDT, CDR2 YNNKEL (reference sequence). Deletions cut 1 base from V and 6 bases from J, with 12 bases between. The CDR3 extends over 14 amino acids. The CDR3 reads CASSQASGADGYTF. CDR3 sequence (DNA): TGTGCCAGCAGCCAAGCTTCAGGGGCTGATGGCTACACCTTC. Full variable domain (rest looked up from reference TRBV3-1 and TRBJ1-2): DTAVSQTPKYLVTQMGNDKSIKCEQNLGHDTMYWYKQDSKKFLKIMFSYNNKELIINETVPNRFSPKSPDKAHLNLHINSLELGDSAVYFCASSQASGADGYTFGSGTRLTVV.

This chain connects TRBV6-1 to TRBJ2-3; tentative D call: TRBD1 (6 bases). Per the germline V gene, CDR1 is MNHNS and CDR2 is SASEGT. This CDR3 comprises 14 residues. V lost 1 base and J 4 bases, leaving 9 bases between the germline ends. The CDR3: CASSEGGQPDTQYF. CDR3 nucleotide sequence: TGTGCCAGCAGTGAAGGGGGACAACCAGATACGCAGTATTTT.

This clonotype was observed a few times. The chain joins TRBV7-2 to TRBJ2-2, with a weak D call TRBD2 (6 bases). The germline V gene has CDR1 SGHTA and CDR2 FQGNSA. This CDR3 is 15 amino acids long. V was trimmed by 5 bases and J by 5 bases, leaving 15 bases between them. Here the CDR3 DNA reads TGTGCCAGCAGCCAGCCGAGGGCGGGGACCGGGGAGCTGTTTTTT. Its protein is CASSQPRAGTGELFF.

This clonotype has at least ten counts. V gene TRBV29-1 combines with J gene TRBJ2-1; D ambiguous. Trimming shortened V by 4 bases and J by 0 bases, and 10 bases separated the two germline ends. Germline V lookup: CDR1 SQVTM, CDR2 ANQGSEA. This CDR3 is 14 amino acids long. This CDR3 is CSVVSESSYNEQFF. Written as DNA, the CDR3 is TGCAGCGTTGTTTCGGAGAGCTCCTACAATGAGCAGTTCTTC.

The gene calls are TRBV3-1 and TRBJ2-1, with 7 bases lining up with TRBD1. The germline gives CDR1 LGHDT, CDR2 YNNKEL (reference sequence). The CDR3 has 16 amino acids. With 3 bases clipped from V and 4 bases from J, the junction kept 9 bases outside the gene matches. CDR3 amino acids: CASSQGQYGTYNEQFF. Written as DNA, the CDR3 is TGTGCCAGCAGCCAGGGACAGTATGGTACTTACAATGAGCAGTTCTTC.

The sample holds a few counts of this clonotype. The V and J genes are TRBV9 and TRBJ2-3; 13 bases align to TRBD2. The germline CDR1 and CDR2 sequences are SGDLS and YYNGEE. With 3 bases clipped from V and 6 bases from J, the junction kept 4 bases outside the gene matches. This CDR3 is built from 15 residues. The CDR3 is CASSAGLAGADTQYF. The CDR3 DNA sequence: TGTGCCAGCAGCGCAGGACTAGCGGGAGCGGATACGCAGTATTTT.